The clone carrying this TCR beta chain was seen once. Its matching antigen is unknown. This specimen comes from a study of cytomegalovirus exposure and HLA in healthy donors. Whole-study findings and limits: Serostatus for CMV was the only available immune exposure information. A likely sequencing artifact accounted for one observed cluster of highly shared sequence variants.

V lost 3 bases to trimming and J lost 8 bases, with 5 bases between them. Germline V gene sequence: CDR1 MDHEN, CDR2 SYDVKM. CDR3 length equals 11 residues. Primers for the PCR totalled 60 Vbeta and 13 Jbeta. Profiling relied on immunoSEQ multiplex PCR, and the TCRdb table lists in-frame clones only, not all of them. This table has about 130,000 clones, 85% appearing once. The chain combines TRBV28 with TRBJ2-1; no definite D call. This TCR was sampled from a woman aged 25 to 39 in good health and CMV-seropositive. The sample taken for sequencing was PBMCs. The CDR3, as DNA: TGTGCCAGCAGTTTCAGTGATGAGCAGTTCTTC. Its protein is CASSFSDEQFF.